A single TCR beta chain is shown here with its context. The data derive from a study of PD-1 blockade in classical Hodgkin lymphoma. The germline gives CDR1 SEHNR, CDR2 FQNEAQ (reference sequence). Trimming left V 5 bases short and J 3 bases short, with 2 bases between. This CDR3 comprises 11 residues. Each and every patient relapsed after autologous stem cell transplantation, and patients got differing brentuximab vedotin exposure. TCRdb's copy holds only in-frame clones and misses some; the assay was immunoSEQ multiplex PCR. The sample has 95,000 to 100,000 clones, around 89% seen once. The specimen comprised peripheral blood mononuclear cells (PBMCs), sampled before the second cycle of nivolumab. The clonotype originates from a human donor with classical Hodgkin lymphoma. This chain connects TRBV7-9 to TRBJ2-1; no reliable D call. CDR3 DNA sequence: TGTGCCAGCAGCCACTACAATGAGCAGTTCTTC. Its protein is CASSHYNEQFF.